This paragraph covers one T cell receptor (beta chain) sequence. The cohort comprised adults aged 18 to 89 years residing in about two dozen US areas. This specimen comes from a study of blood T cell repertoires in COVID-19. The wider study: The analysed material was cDNA or gDNA that came from T cells, B-cell-depleted T cells, or PBMCs.

Assay used: immunoSEQ multiplex PCR; TCRdb lists only in-frame clones, some missing. The sample carries 250,000 to 350,000 clones, 89% recorded once. The specimen was PBMCs or T cells enriched from blood (not recorded which). This TCR was recovered from a woman aged 45-65 years who had been exposed to COVID-19.

Here the CDR3 DNA reads TGTGCCACCAGCCGGACAGGGTACACTGAAGCTTTCTTT. The encoded protein is CATSRTGYTEAFF. The rearrangement joins TRBV15 to TRBJ1-1; the match to TRBD1 covers 8 bases. Germline-derived CDR1 and CDR2 are LNHNV and YYDKDF (reference sequence). This CDR3 is 13 amino acids long. V gave up 5 bases and J gave up 3 bases; unmatched junction bases: 2. Full variable domain (remainder filled in from reference TRBV15 and TRBJ1-1): DAMVIQNPRYQVTQFGKPVTLSCSQTLNHNVMYWYQQKSSQAPKLLFHYYDKDFNNEADTPDNFQSRRPNTSFCFLDIRSPGLGDTAMYLCATSRTGYTEAFFGQGTRLTVV.